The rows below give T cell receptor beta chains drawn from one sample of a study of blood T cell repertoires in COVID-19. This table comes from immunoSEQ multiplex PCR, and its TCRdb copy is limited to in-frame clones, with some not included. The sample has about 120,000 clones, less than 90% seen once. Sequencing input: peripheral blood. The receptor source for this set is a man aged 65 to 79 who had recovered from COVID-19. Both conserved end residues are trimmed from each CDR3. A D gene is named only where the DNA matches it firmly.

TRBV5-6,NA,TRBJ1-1,ASSPGGSPLGAF
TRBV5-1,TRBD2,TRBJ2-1,ASSLLAGGPSNEQF
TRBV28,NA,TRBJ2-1,ASSPPRSYNEQF
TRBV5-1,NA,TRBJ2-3,ASSYQGRADTQY
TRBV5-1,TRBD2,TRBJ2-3,ASSSVTSPDTQY
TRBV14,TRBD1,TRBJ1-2,ASSPSPRGRGGYT
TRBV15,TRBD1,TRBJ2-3,ATSRLGQGRSADTQY
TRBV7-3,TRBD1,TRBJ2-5,ASSLGQGVLETQY
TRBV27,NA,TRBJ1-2,ASSPKRREQGYT
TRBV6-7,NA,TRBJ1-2,ASSSYTTGPDGYT
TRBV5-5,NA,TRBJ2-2,ASSREFNTGELF
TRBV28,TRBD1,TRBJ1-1,ASSPGGEATEAF
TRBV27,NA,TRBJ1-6,ASSYYNSPLH
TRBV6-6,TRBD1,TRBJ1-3,ASNLQGAVNTIY
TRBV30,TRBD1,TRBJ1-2,AWRGQGSGGYT
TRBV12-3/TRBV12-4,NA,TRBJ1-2,ASSTPGLLGYT
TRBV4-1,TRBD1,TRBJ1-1,ASSHVMRGQGTEAF
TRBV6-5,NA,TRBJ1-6,ASSQGRNSPLH
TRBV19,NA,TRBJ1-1,ASNRRRDGTEAF
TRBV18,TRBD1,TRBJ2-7,ASSPRQGSLSYEQY
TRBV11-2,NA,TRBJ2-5,ASSPLALAPPETQY
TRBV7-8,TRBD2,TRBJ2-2,ASSLALRGTGELF
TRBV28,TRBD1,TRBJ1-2,ASSFSGGTGYGYT
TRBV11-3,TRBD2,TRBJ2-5,ASSLGPSGLQETQY
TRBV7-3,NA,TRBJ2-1,ASSPSRGRPYNEQF
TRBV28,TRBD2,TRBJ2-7,ASSSQREGTYEQY
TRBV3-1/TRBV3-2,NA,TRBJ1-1,ASTWEGTEAF
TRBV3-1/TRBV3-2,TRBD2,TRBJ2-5,ASEKRGAETQY
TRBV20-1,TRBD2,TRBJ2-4,SASWREGKNIQY
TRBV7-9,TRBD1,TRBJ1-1,ASSLQGQVNTEAF
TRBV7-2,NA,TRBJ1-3,ASRDRRYSGNTIY